This paragraph reports one T cell receptor beta chain. Per the original methods: Cell counts per sample came from amplifying reference gene primers. Only in-frame clones appear in the TCRdb table, and some are missing; sequencing was by immunoSEQ multiplex PCR. The V and J calls and clone size are taken from that table; D and trimming were inferred from the DNA. The sample has some 150,000 clones; around 89% are singletons. Trimming removed 1 base from V and 2 bases from J; junction bases left unmatched: 2. This CDR3 is built from 14 residues. Germline values: CDR1 SGHAT, CDR2 FQDESV (reference sequence). This entry belongs to a study of blood T cell repertoires in COVID-19. Background on the study: Italy, Spain and the United States were the sources of the convalescent and acute COVID-19 samples. PBMCs, B-cell-depleted T cells, or T cells were the source of the cDNA or gDNA that made up the material.

Sequences were obtained from peripheral blood. The chain carries TRBV11-1 and TRBJ2-7; the match to TRBD1 covers 7 bases. The receptor was isolated from a man aged 55 to 70 with active or convalescent COVID-19. The CDR3 protein is CASSLDRGAYEQYF. CDR3 sequence (DNA): TGTGCCAGCAGCTTAGACAGGGGCGCCTACGAGCAGTACTTC.